This is a list of T cell receptor beta chains from one sample in a study of low-dose radiotherapy and immunotherapy resistance in tumors. MiXCR, applied by TCRdb to the reads, yields one record per CDR3 protein. The data show just over 90,000 distinct CDR3 sequences, with 20% to 25% seen just once and over 10% held by the top ten. Here the sequenced sample was PBMCs, taken after low-dose radiotherapy plus immunotherapy. The receptors were sampled from a female donor with ovarian cancer. CDR3s include the opening cysteine and the closing phenylalanine or tryptophan. A D gene is named only where the DNA matches it firmly. Rows may omit the clone size; those that give it use once, few, many or a size class.

clone_size,v_call,j_call,d_call,cdr3_nt,cdr3_aa
many,TRBV7-6,TRBJ2-1,.,TGTGCCAGCAGCTTACTACAGGGTTGGGGGTCCTACAATGAGCAGTTCTTC,CASSLLQGWGSYNEQFF
.,TRBV6-2/TRBV6-3,TRBJ2-1,.,TGTGCCAGCAGTAAATCCGGGACGCATCACAATGAGCAGTTCTTC,CASSKSGTHHNEQFF
few,TRBV27,TRBJ2-5,TRBD2,TGTGCCAGCAGTCCGAGACGACTAGCGGGAGAGACCCAGTACTTC,CASSPRRLAGETQYF
many,TRBV28,TRBJ2-1,TRBD1,TGTGCCAGCAGTTCCCCTCAGGGACAGGGGTGGCATGAGCAGTTCTTC,CASSSPQGQGWHEQFF
many,TRBV29-1,TRBJ2-5,.,TGCAGCGTGGACCCCTGGGCGGGATACCAAGAGACCCAGTACTTC,CSVDPWAGYQETQYF
many,TRBV7-9,TRBJ1-3,TRBD1,TGTGCCAGCAGCTTAGTGACAGGGCCTGGAAACACCATATATTTT,CASSLVTGPGNTIYF
.,TRBV5-1,TRBJ2-1,.,TGCGCCAGCAGCTGGGGTCAAGCCCGCAATGAGCAGTTCTTC,CASSWGQARNEQFF
many,TRBV6-2/TRBV6-3,TRBJ2-1,.,TGTGCCACCTCCGGGGGTAGTTCGCAGTTCTTC,CATSGGSSQFF
many,TRBV20-1,TRBJ2-1,.,TGCAGTGCTAGAGATCAACGACTAGTGTTCAATGAGCAGTTCTTC,CSARDQRLVFNEQFF
.,TRBV7-9,TRBJ2-3,.,TGTGCCAGCAGCTTAGACCCTAGCTCCGATACGCAGTATTTT,CASSLDPSSDTQYF
many,TRBV29-1,TRBJ2-1,TRBD2,TGCACCGTTGCGGGGGGAAGTGAGCAGTTCTTC,CTVAGGSEQFF
many,TRBV5-1,TRBJ1-1,TRBD1,TGCGCCAGCAGCTTTGACCCTCCGGGGACAGCGAACACTGAAGCTTTCTTT,CASSFDPPGTANTEAFF
many,TRBV6-2/TRBV6-3,TRBJ2-1,TRBD1,TGTGCCAGCAGTAGGCAGGACAGGGGGAACAATGAGCAGTTCTTC,CASSRQDRGNNEQFF
many,TRBV15,TRBJ2-5,TRBD2,TGTGCCACCAGCAGAGGGGGGACTACCCAAGAGACCCAGTACTTC,CATSRGGTTQETQYF
many,TRBV29-1,TRBJ2-5,.,TGCAGCGTTGAAATACAGGTGGCCCAGTACTTC,CSVEIQVAQYF
few,TRBV12-3/TRBV12-4,TRBJ2-1,TRBD2,TGTGCCAGCAGCCGAGGTAGGGCGGGAGAGGCCTACAATGAGCAGTTCTTC,CASSRGRAGEAYNEQFF
many,TRBV3-1,TRBJ2-5,TRBD2,TGTGCCAGCAGCTTGAGCGGGGCGCAGGGTGGGGAGACCCAGTACTTC,CASSLSGAQGGETQYF
many,TRBV19,TRBJ1-5,.,TGTGCCAGTGAAAAGGGGCAAGATCAGCCCCAGCATTTT,CASEKGQDQPQHF
many,TRBV27,TRBJ1-4,.,TGTGCCAGCAGTTTAGGGAGGGCAGGTGAAAAACTGTTTTTT,CASSLGRAGEKLFF
once,TRBV6-2/TRBV6-3,TRBJ2-3,TRBD1,TGTGCCAGCAGTTTCACTCAATGGGAACAGGGGAGAGATACGCAGTATTTT,CASSFTQWEQGRDTQYF
many,TRBV29-1,TRBJ2-5,.,TGCAGCGTTGAAGAAGAGACCCAGTACTTC,CSVEEETQYF
few,TRBV29-1,TRBJ2-5,.,TGCAGCGTTGGTGGGGGTCCATCAGAGACCCAGTACTTC,CSVGGGPSETQYF
many,TRBV5-8,TRBJ2-1,.,TGTGCCAGCAGCTTGATCAATGAGCAGTTCTTC,CASSLINEQFF
many,TRBV29-1,TRBJ2-1,TRBD2,TGCAGCGTTTGCCTAGCGGGGGGCCTTAGGAATGAGCAGTTCTTC,CSVCLAGGLRNEQFF
.,TRBV19,TRBJ1-1,.,TGTGCCAGTAGACTCGGTGGGGGGCGGAACACTGAAGCTTTCTTT,CASRLGGGRNTEAFF
many,TRBV7-2,TRBJ2-7,TRBD2,TGTGCCAGCAGCCAATCGACTAGCGGGAGTGGATACGAGCAGTACTTC,CASSQSTSGSGYEQYF
.,TRBV20-1,TRBJ2-3,.,TGCAGAGTCGGGCCAAACACAGATACGCAGTATTTT,CRVGPNTDTQYF
many,TRBV29-1,TRBJ2-3,.,TGCAGCGTTGTAGGGGGGGGCCAAGGAGATACGCAGTATTTT,CSVVGGGQGDTQYF
many,TRBV15,TRBJ1-3,.,TGTGCCACCAGCACTAGGACAACCGGAAACACCATATATTTT,CATSTRTTGNTIYF
many,TRBV27,TRBJ2-1,TRBD2,TGTGCCAGCAGTCAGGGGACTAGCGGGAGGGCCCGGTGGGTCTTC,CASSQGTSGRARWVF
many,TRBV6-6,TRBJ2-2,TRBD1,TGTGCCAGCAGCGGAGCGGGACAGGGGGCGGACGGGGAGCTGTTTTTT,CASSGAGQGADGELFF
many,TRBV5-3,TRBJ1-2,.,TGTGCCAGCAGCTCACCGGGTCTGGGGAGCGGCTACACCTTC,CASSSPGLGSGYTF
.,TRBV5-1,TRBJ2-4,.,TGCGCCAGCAGCTTGGGACAGAACAGGAACATTCAGTACTTC,CASSLGQNRNIQYF
many,TRBV19,TRBJ1-5,.,TGTGCCAGTAGGGAGGCAGGGGATCAGCCCCAGCATTTT,CASREAGDQPQHF
many,TRBV21-1,TRBJ1-2,.,TGTGCCAACGGACAGGGAGGCCTATACTATGGCTACACCTTC,CANGQGGLYYGYTF
many,TRBV24-1,TRBJ2-7,TRBD2,TGTGCCACCAGGGAAGGACCGGGACTAGTCGATTGCGAGCAGTACTTC,CATREGPGLVDCEQYF
many,TRBV4-2,TRBJ1-1,.,TGTGCCAGCAGCCAAGGGGGGGGCGTCACTGAAGCTTTCTTT,CASSQGGGVTEAFF
many,TRBV29-1,TRBJ2-5,TRBD2,TGCAGCGTTGACTGGACTAGCGGCCAAGAGACCCAGTACTTC,CSVDWTSGQETQYF
many,TRBV3-1,TRBJ2-7,.,TGTGCCAGCAGCCGCGGGGTCGAGCAGTACTTC,CASSRGVEQYF
many,TRBV24-1,TRBJ2-1,.,TGTGCCACCAGTGGGGCGTACGGCAATGAGCAGTTCTTC,CATSGAYGNEQFF
many,TRBV19,TRBJ2-1,.,TGTGCCAGTAGCCGAGAGGGGAATGAGCAGTTCTTC,CASSREGNEQFF
few,TRBV6-2/TRBV6-3,TRBJ1-1,TRBD1,TGTGCCAGCAGTCATCGGACAGGTCTTTCAATGAACACTGAAGCTTTCTTT,CASSHRTGLSMNTEAFF
many,TRBV15,TRBJ2-5,.,TGTGCCACCAGCAGAGATCTCGGGACCCAGTACTTC,CATSRDLGTQYF